This note documents a single T cell receptor (beta chain) sequence. Antigen specificity is unknown. The data stem from a study of resident and recirculating memory T cells in vitiligo. About the study: Each patient gave two lesional and two nonlesional epidermal shave biopsies, plus PBMCs.

Sequencing was performed with immunoSEQ multiplex PCR; in TCRdb, only in-frame clones are kept and a portion is missing. The table lists about 42,000 clones, 85% to 95% of them singletons, with roughly 4.7% in the top ten. Study observations and caveats: No unique dominant TCR clone was found in vitiligo lesions. Different lesions suggested infiltration by different T cell clones.

The receptor's source is a male donor with vitiligo. Sequences were obtained from blood.

The CDR3 sequence is CASSLMIRGQETQYF. CDR3 in DNA: TGTGCCAGCAGCTTAATGATCAGGGGCCAAGAGACCCAGTACTTC. The chain joins TRBV7-9 to TRBJ2-5; D is perhaps TRBD1 (6 bases). The CDR3 spans 15 residues. The V gene lost 2 bases and the J gene lost 1 base, with 11 bases spanning the gap. Germline V gives CDR1 SEHNR, CDR2 FQNEAQ (reference sequence).